Shown below are 21 T cell receptor beta chains from a single sample sequenced in a study of T-cell memory formation after mild COVID-19. TCRdb passed the 5' RACE reads through MiXCR, listing each CDR3 protein once. The sample holds hundreds of thousands of distinct CDR3 sequences, about 16% seen once. The sequencing sample was made of PBMCs or a T cell subset sorted from them (not recorded which). All receptors come from a man younger than 35 who had mild COVID-19 (a few samples of this study predate the infection). Cell type and time point are not known.

The table lists this clonotype with a few counts. The V call is TRBV10-3, the J call TRBJ1-2, with 8 bases lining up with TRBD1. This CDR3 has 13 residues. The germline V gene encodes CDR1 ENHRY and CDR2 SYGVKD. V was clipped by 7 bases and J by 5 bases; unmatched bases: 6. For the CDR3, the DNA is TGTGCCATCACTGACAGGGGACCGTATGGCTACACCTTC. Translation gives CAITDRGPYGYTF.

This chain links TRBV2 with TRBJ2-5; 8 nucleotides line up with TRBD1. Germline trimming cut 6 bases from V and 5 bases from J; bases unmatched to any gene: 2. The CDR3 is 12 amino acids. Germline CDR1 and CDR2: SNHLY and FYNNEI. The chain's CDR3 is CASRDRDETQYF. The CDR3 DNA reads TGTGCCAGCAGGGACAGGGACGAGACCCAGTACTTC. Complete variable domain (other parts from reference TRBV2 and TRBJ2-5): EPEVTQTPSHQVTQMGQEVILRCVPISNHLYFYWYRQILGQKVEFLVSFYNNEISEKSEIFDDQFSVERPDGSNFTLKIRSTKLEDSAMYFCASRDRDETQYFGPGTRLLVL.

The V and J genes are TRBV7-9 and TRBJ2-1, with no clear D. Germline lookup yields CDR1 SEHNR and CDR2 FQNEAQ (reference sequence). Trimming removed 1 base at V and 6 bases at J, with 7 bases between. This CDR3 has 13 residues. The CDR3 sequence is CASSLEGFNEQFF. The CDR3 region has the DNA TGTGCCAGCAGCTTAGAGGGTTTCAATGAGCAGTTCTTC.

This clonotype has a count of ten or more. V gene TRBV18 combines with J gene TRBJ2-7; perhaps TRBD1 as D (6 bases). Looked up from germline, CDR1 is KGHSH and CDR2 is LQKENI. The V and J ends lost 6 bases and 3 bases respectively, with 15 bases between them. This CDR3 has 14 amino acids. Here the CDR3 reads CASSGRTDYYEQYF. The CDR3 coding sequence is TGTGCCAGCTCTGGCCGGACAGATTACTACGAGCAGTACTTC.

This clonotype was recorded at least ten times. J is TRBJ2-7 and V is TRBV2; TRBD2 aligns across 8 bases. CDR3 length equals 13 residues. J gave up 6 bases and V 7 bases, and 8 bases lay outside the gene matches. Per the germline V gene, CDR1 is SNHLY and CDR2 is FYNNEI. Here the CDR3 DNA reads TGTGCCAGCACGACTAGCGAAGTTGGCGAGCAGTACTTC. Protein product: CASTTSEVGEQYF.

This chain joins TRBV4-2 and TRBJ1-4; D gene uncertain. Germline loops: CDR1 LGHNA, CDR2 YNFKEQ. The CDR3 is 16 residues long. The V end lost 0 bases, the J end lost 1 base, and 9 bases lay between the germline ends. The CDR3 sequence: CASSQDRDGTNEKLFF. The CDR3 bases are TGTGCCAGCAGCCAAGATCGGGATGGAACTAATGAAAAACTGTTTTTT.

This clonotype was detected a few times. This sequence joins TRBV7-8 and TRBJ2-3, with D perhaps matching TRBD2 (7 bases). The V and J ends lost 1 base and 0 bases respectively, with 17 bases between them. The germline gives CDR1 SGHVS, CDR2 FQNEAQ. This CDR3 region has 18 residues. In DNA form, the CDR3 reads TGTGCCAGCAGCTTAGATTCCGGGGGGCTTGTAAGCACAGATACGCAGTATTTT. Translated, it gives CASSLDSGGLVSTDTQYF.

Ten or more counts support this clonotype. The chain employs TRBV28 and TRBJ2-4; 9 nucleotides match TRBD1. The CDR3 is 12 residues long. From germline, CDR1 is MDHEN and CDR2 SYDVKM. V trimming: 8 bases; J trimming: 7 bases; junction bases outside the gene matches: 3. CDR3 DNA sequence: TGTGCCAGCGGGACAGGGAGGAACATTCAGTACTTC. This sequence encodes CASGTGRNIQYF. Drawing the rest from reference TRBV28 and TRBJ2-4, the complete variable domain is DVKVTQSSRYLVKRTGEKVFLECVQDMDHENMFWYRQDPGLGLRLIYFSYDVKMKEKGDIPEGYSVSREKKERFSLILESASTNQTSMYLCASGTGRNIQYFGAGTRLSVL.

This clonotype showed up many times. This chain joins TRBV29-1 and TRBJ2-7, with 8 nucleotides matching TRBD1. The V gene's germline CDR1 is SQVTM and CDR2 ANQGSEA. Losses at the gene ends were 4 bases for V and 4 bases for J; bases not matched to a gene: 15. The CDR3 consists of 16 residues. The CDR3 is CSVVDPLSGGAYEQYF. The CDR3 DNA reads as TGCAGCGTTGTTGACCCCCTGTCAGGGGGCGCTTACGAGCAGTACTTC.

This clonotype was picked up many times. The J gene is TRBJ1-2, the V gene TRBV7-2; D remains ambiguous. Germline CDR1 reads SGHTA; CDR2 reads FQGNSA. Trimming removed 5 bases at V and 8 bases at J, with 12 bases between. The CDR3 is 12 residues long. The CDR3 DNA sequence: TGTGCCAGCAGCCCCAGGACCGGCGGCTACACCTTC. Encoded protein: CASSPRTGGYTF.

The chain joins TRBV7-9 to TRBJ2-7; either TRBD1 or TRBD2 may supply D (5 bases each). Trimming removed 4 bases at V and 7 bases at J, with 8 bases between. Germline CDR1 is SEHNR and CDR2 is FQNEAQ (reference sequence). The CDR3 has 11 residues. The CDR3 here is CASSSEGEQYV. CDR3 in DNA: TGTGCCAGCAGCTCCGAGGGGGAGCAGTACGTC.

The rearrangement links TRBV7-2 to TRBJ2-2; D not certain. With 1 base removed from V and 8 bases from J, the gap between germline ends came to 8 bases. This CDR3 region has 13 residues. The V gene's germline CDR1 is SGHTA and CDR2 FQGNSA. CDR3 amino acids: CASSLVVPGELFF. The CDR3 bases are TGTGCCAGCAGCTTAGTGGTACCTGGGGAGCTGTTTTTT.

V gene TRBV7-9 combines with J gene TRBJ2-7, with D hard to call. The CDR3 runs 16 residues. V lost 4 bases and J 0 bases, leaving 16 bases between the germline ends. Per germline, CDR1 SEHNR and CDR2 FQNEAQ (reference sequence). The CDR3 nucleotides are TGTGCCAGCAGCTACGGAGAGCGCCCAAACTCCTACGAGCAGTACTTC. Protein: CASSYGERPNSYEQYF. The variable domain in full, with the rest retrieved from reference TRBV7-9 and TRBJ2-7, is DTGVSQNPRHKITKRGQNVTFRCDPISEHNRLYWYRQTLGQGPEFLTYFQNEAQLEKSRLLSDRFSAERPKGSFSTLEIQRTEQGDSAMYLCASSYGERPNSYEQYFGPGTRLTVT.

This clonotype was seen only a few times. The V and J genes are TRBV5-1 and TRBJ2-1; D is uncertain. CDR3 length: 15 residues. V was clipped by 2 bases and J by 0 bases, with 9 bases between them. Looked up from germline, CDR1 is SGHRS and CDR2 is YFSETQ. As DNA, the CDR3 is TGCGCCAGCAGCTTCTCCGACTCCTCCTACAATGAGCAGTTCTTC. It encodes CASSFSDSSYNEQFF.

A few counts support this clonotype. The rearrangement links TRBV7-2 to TRBJ2-1; 9 nucleotides align to TRBD2. J gave up 5 bases and V 3 bases, and 5 bases lay outside the gene matches. This CDR3 is 15 amino acids long. Per the germline V gene, CDR1 is SGHTA and CDR2 is FQGNSA. The CDR3 sequence is CASSFRGGADNEQFF. The CDR3 nucleotides read TGTGCCAGCAGCTTCCGCGGGGGGGCGGACAATGAGCAGTTCTTC.

To note about this clonotype: A clone one base away is much larger, so this may be a read error. The CDR3 region is CASREPGELFF. CDR3 coding DNA: TGTGCCAGCAGGGAGCCCGGGGAGCTGTTTTTT. The rearrangement joins TRBV2 to TRBJ2-2, with D unresolved. The V and J ends lost 6 bases and 6 bases respectively, with 5 bases between them. CDR3 length: 11 residues. From germline, CDR1 is SNHLY and CDR2 FYNNEI.

This clonotype was picked up a small number of times. V usage is TRBV6-5 and J usage is TRBJ1-3, with D unclear. V lost 0 bases and J 0 bases, leaving 9 bases between the germline ends. Germline V gene sequence: CDR1 MNHEY, CDR2 SVGAGI. The CDR3 has 16 amino acids. The CDR3: CASSYSRSVSGNTIYF. The CDR3 region has the DNA TGTGCCAGCAGTTACTCGAGGTCGGTCTCTGGAAACACCATATATTTT.

The table lists this clonotype with a few counts. V and J are TRBV7-2 and TRBJ1-2, with D tentatively TRBD1 (5 bases). The CDR3 is 14 amino acids. The ends were cut back, 4 bases at V and 7 bases at J, with 16 bases in the middle. Germline CDR1 reads SGHTA; CDR2 reads FQGNSA. The DNA for the CDR3 is TGTGCCAGCAGCTCCCTTGGGGGGTGGAGTGGCTACACCTTC. As protein: CASSSLGGWSGYTF.

The genes are TRBV15 and TRBJ1-1; 8 bases match TRBD1. CDR3 length: 20 residues. Germline CDR1 is LNHNV and CDR2 is YYDKDF (reference sequence). The V segment lost 4 bases and the J segment 0 bases; nucleotides outside the gene matches: 19. The CDR3, as DNA: TGTGCCACCAGCACAGACAGGGGACTCAGCGCGATTAGAATGAACACTGAAGCTTTCTTT. Its translation: CATSTDRGLSAIRMNTEAFF.

This clonotype has just a few counts. The J gene is TRBJ2-1, the V gene TRBV11-1, with D possibly being TRBD1 (6 bases). The CDR3 contains 16 residues. Germline CDR1 and CDR2: SGHAT and FQDESV (reference sequence). Trimming cost V 6 bases and J 4 bases, with 19 bases left between them. The CDR3 DNA is TGTGCCAGCAGGAAGGGACAAATGATTTTATACAATGAGCAGTTCTTC. Residues: CASRKGQMILYNEQFF.

The rearrangement joins TRBV19 to TRBJ2-7; the match to TRBD1 covers 11 bases. CDR1 and CDR2 from the germline V gene are LNHDA and SQIVND (reference sequence). CDR3 length equals 15 residues. Trimming at V came to 5 bases and at J to 3 bases, leaving 6 bases not matched to a gene. The CDR3 spells CASSSGTGGLYEQYV. Written as DNA, the CDR3 is TGTGCCAGTAGTTCCGGGACAGGGGGTCTCTACGAGCAGTACGTC.